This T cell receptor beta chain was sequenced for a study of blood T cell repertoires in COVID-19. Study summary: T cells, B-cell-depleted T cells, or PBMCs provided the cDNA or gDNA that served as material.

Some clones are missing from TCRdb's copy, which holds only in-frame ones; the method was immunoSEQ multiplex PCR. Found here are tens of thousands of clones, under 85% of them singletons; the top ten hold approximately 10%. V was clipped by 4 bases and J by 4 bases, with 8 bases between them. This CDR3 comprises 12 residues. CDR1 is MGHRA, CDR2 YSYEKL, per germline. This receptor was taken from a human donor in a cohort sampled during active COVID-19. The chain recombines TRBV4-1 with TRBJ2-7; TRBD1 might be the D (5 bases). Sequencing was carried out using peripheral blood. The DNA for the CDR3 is TGCGCCAGCAGCCGAGACAGATACGAGCAGTACTTC. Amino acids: CASSRDRYEQYF.